One T cell receptor beta chain is described in this entry. This specimen belongs to a study of beta chain features in type 1 diabetes. Every bit of the isolated RNA underwent reverse transcription, so sequencing read expressed TCRB transcripts. Sequencing was performed with immunoSEQ multiplex PCR; in TCRdb, only in-frame clones are kept and a portion is missing. Here the sample spans a few hundred thousand clones, about 32% being singletons. Sequenced sample: naive CD4+ T cells from blood. The clonotype was recovered from a man in his late teens or twenties in good health.

CDR3 loop: CASSFDSQETQYF. The CDR3 DNA reads TGCGCCAGCAGTTTCGACAGCCAAGAGACCCAGTACTTC. This chain links TRBV5-1 with TRBJ2-5; D may be TRBD1 (5 bases). The CDR3 runs 13 residues. Trimming left V 5 bases short and J 1 base short, with 9 bases between. CDR1 and CDR2 (germline): SGHRS, YFSETQ.